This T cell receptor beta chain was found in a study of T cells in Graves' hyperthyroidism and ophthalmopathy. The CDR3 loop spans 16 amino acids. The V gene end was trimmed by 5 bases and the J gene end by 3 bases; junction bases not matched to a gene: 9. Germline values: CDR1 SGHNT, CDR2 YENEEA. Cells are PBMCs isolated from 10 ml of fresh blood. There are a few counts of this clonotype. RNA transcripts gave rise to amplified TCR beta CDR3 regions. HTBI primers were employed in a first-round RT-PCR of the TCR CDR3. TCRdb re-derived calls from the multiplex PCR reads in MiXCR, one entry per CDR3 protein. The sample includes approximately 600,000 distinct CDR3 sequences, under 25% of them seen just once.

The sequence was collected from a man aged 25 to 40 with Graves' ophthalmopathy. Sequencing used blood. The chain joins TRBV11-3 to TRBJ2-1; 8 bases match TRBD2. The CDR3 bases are TGTGCCAGCAGCCCCGGGGGGGGAGTGGGCTACAATGAGCAGTTCTTC. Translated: CASSPGGGVGYNEQFF. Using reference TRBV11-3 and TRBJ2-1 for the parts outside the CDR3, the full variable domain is EAGVVQSPRYKIIEKKQPVAFWCNPISGHNTLYWYLQNLGQGPELLIRYENEEAVDDSQLPKDRFSAERLKGVDSTLKIQPAELGDSAVYLCASSPGGGVGYNEQFFGPGTRLTVL.